This T cell receptor (beta chain) derives from a study of CD8 T cells in Susac syndrome. This CDR3 has 12 amino acids. CDR1 PRHDT and CDR2 FYEKMQ come from the germline V gene (reference sequence). V lost 6 bases to trimming and J lost 5 bases, with 10 bases between them. A remark on this clonotype: Its antigen remains unknown.

With random hexamers, roughly 0.45 to 1 ug RNA was reverse transcribed. TCRdb reprocessed the immunoSEQ multiplex PCR reads with MiXCR, giving one entry per CDR3 protein. This table has about 300,000 distinct CDR3 sequences, 70% to 90% appearing once. The study, taken as a whole, reports: It was acknowledged in the study that the number of individuals who were included in its TCR sequencing and HLA analysis was relatively small.

Input material: CD8+ T cells from PBMCs. The chain recombines TRBV13 with TRBJ2-5, with D uncertain. This receptor was identified in a human donor with multiple sclerosis. The CDR3 region is CASSMASETQYF. DNA for the CDR3: TGTGCCAGCAGTATGGCCTCTGAGACCCAGTACTTC.